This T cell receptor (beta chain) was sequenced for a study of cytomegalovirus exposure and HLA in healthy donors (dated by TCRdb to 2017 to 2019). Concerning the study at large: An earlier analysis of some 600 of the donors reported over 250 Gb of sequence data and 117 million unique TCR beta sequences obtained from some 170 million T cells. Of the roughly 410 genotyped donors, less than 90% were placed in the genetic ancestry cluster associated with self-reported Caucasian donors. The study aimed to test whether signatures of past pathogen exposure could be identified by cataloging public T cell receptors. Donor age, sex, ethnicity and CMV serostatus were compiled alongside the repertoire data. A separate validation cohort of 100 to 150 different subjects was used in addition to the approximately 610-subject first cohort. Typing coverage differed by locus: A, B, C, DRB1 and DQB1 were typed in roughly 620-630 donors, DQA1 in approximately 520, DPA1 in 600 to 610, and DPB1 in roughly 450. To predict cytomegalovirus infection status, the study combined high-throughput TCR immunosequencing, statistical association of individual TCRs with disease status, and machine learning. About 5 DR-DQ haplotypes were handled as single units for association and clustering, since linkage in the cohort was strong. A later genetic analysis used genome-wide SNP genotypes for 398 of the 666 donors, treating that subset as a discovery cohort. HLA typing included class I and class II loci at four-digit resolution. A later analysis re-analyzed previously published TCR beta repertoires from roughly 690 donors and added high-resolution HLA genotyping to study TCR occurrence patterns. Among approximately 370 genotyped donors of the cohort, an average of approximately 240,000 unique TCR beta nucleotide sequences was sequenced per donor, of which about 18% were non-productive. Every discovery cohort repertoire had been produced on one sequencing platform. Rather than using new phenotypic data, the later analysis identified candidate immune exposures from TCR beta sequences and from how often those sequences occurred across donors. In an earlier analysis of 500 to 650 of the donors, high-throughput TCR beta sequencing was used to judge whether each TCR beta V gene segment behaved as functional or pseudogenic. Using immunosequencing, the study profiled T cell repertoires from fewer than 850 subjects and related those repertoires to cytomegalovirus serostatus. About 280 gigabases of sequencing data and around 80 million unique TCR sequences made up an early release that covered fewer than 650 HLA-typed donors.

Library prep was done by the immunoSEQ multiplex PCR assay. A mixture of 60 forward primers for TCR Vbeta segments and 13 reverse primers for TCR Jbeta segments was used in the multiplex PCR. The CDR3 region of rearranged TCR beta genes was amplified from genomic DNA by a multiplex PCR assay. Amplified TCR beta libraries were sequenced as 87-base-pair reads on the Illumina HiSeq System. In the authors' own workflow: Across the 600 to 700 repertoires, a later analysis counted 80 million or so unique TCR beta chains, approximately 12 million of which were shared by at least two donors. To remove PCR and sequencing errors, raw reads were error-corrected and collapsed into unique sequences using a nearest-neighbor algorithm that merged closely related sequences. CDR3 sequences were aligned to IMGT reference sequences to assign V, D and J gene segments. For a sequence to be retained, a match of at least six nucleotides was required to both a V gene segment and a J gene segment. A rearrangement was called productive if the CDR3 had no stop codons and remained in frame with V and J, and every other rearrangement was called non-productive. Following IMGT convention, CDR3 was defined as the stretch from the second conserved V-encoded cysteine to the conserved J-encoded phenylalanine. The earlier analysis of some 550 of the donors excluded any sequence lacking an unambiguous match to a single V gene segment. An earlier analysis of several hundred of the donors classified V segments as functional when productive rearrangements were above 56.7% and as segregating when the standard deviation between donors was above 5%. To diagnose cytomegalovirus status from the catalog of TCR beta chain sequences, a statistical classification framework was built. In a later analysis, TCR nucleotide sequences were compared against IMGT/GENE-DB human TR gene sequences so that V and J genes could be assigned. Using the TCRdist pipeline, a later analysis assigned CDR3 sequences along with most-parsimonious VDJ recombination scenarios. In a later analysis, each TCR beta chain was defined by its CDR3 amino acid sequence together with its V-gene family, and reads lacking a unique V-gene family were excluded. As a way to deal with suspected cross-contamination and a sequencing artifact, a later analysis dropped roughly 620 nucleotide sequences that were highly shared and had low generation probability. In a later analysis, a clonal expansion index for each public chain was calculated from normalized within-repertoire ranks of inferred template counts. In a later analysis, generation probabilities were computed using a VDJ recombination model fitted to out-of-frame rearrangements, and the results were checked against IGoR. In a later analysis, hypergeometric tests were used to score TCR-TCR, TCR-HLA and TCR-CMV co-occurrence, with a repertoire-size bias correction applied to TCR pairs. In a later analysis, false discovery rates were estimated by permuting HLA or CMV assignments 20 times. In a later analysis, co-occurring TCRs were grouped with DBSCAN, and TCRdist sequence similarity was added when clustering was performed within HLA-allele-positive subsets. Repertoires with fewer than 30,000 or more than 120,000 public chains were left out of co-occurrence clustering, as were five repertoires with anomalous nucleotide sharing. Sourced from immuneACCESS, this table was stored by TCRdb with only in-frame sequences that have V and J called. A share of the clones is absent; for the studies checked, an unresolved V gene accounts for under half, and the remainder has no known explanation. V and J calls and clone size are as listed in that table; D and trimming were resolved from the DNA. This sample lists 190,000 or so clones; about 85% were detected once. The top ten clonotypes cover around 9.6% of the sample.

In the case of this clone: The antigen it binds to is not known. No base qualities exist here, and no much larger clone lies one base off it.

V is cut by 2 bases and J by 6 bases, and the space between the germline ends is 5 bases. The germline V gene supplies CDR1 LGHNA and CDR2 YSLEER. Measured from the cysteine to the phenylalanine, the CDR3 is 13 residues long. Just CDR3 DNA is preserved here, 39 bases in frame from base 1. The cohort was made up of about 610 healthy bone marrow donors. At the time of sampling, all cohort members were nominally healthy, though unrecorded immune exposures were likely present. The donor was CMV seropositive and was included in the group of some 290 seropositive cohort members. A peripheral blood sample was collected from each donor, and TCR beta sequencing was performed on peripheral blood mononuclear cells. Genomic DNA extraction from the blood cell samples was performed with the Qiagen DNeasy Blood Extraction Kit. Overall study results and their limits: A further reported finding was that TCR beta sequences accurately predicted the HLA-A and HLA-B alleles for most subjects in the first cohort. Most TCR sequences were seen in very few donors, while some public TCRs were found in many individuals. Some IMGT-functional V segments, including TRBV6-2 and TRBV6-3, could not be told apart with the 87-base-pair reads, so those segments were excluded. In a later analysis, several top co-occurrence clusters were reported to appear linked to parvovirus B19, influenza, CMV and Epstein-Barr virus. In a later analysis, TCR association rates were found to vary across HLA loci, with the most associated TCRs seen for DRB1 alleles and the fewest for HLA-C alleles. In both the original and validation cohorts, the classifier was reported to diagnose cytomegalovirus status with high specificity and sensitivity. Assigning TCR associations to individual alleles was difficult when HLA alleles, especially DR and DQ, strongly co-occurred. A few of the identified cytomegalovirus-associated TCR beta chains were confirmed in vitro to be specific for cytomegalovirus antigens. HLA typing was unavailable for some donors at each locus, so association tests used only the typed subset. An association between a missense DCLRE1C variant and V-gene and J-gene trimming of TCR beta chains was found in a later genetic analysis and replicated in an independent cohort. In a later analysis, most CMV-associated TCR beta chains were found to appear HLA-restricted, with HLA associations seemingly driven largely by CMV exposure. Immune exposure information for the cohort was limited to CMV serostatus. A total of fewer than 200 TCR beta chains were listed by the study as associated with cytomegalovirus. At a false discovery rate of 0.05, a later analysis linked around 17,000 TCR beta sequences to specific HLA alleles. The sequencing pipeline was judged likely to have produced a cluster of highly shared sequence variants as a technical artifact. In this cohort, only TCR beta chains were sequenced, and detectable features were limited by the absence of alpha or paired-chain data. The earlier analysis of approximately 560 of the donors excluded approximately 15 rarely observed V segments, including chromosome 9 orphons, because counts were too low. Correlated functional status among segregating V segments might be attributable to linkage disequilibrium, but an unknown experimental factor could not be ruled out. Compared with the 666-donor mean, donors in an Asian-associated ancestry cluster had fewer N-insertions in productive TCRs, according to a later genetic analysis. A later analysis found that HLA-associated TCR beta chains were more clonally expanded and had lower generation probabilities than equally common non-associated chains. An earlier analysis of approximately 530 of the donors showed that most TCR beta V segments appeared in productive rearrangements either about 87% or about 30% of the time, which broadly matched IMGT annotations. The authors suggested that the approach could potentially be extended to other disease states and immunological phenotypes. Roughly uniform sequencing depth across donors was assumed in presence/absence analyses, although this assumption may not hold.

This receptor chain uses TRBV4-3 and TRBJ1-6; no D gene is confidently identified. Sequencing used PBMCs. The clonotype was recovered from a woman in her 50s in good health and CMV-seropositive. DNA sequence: TGCGCCAGCAGCCAATTCCTTAATTCACCCCTCCACTTT. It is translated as CASSQFLNSPLHF.